The 4 T cell receptor beta chains below were found in one sample sequenced in a study of T cell responses to AZD1222 COVID-19 vaccine. Only in-frame clones appear in the TCRdb table, and some are missing; sequencing was by immunoSEQ multiplex PCR. Among roughly 100,000 clones listed, roughly nine tenths were seen once. The source material was peripheral blood, sampled 28 days after the second dose of the MenACWY control vaccine. Every receptor here comes from an adult who received the MenACWY meningococcal vaccine as a control.

The rearrangement links TRBV18 to TRBJ1-1; D possibly corresponds to TRBD1 (5 bases). Per germline, CDR1 KGHSH and CDR2 LQKENI. The V end was cut by 5 bases, the J end by 11 bases, with 21 bases between. This CDR3 has 14 amino acids. The CDR3 loop is CASSADFGGVRAFF. Here the CDR3 DNA reads TGTGCCAGCTCAGCAGACTTCGGGGGAGTGAGGGCTTTCTTT. The complete variable domain, with remaining parts taken from reference TRBV18 and TRBJ1-1, reads NAGVMQNPRHLVRRRGQEARLRCSPMKGHSHVYWYRQLPEEGLKFMVYLQKENIIDESGMPKERFSAEFPKEGPSILRIQQVVRGDSAAYFCASSADFGGVRAFFGQGTRLTVV.

This rearrangement joins TRBV28 to TRBJ1-4; 7 bases fit TRBD1. The trim removed 6 bases at V and 3 bases at J, leaving 4 bases unmatched. The CDR3 consists of 14 residues. Germline V gene data show CDR1 as MDHEN and CDR2 as SYDVKM. This CDR3 reads CASRRTGPNEKLFF. The DNA of the CDR3 is TGTGCCAGCAGGAGGACAGGACCTAATGAAAAACTGTTTTTT.

This chain joins TRBV7-8 and TRBJ1-2; 10 bases match TRBD1. This CDR3 comprises 16 residues. CDR1 is SGHVS and CDR2 is FQNEAQ in the germline V gene. Losses at the gene ends were 2 bases for V and 5 bases for J; bases not matched to a gene: 8. The CDR3 coding sequence is TGTGCCAGCAGCTTACGACAGGGGGCGGGGGAATATGGCTACACCTTC. This encodes CASSLRQGAGEYGYTF.

This clone was seen a handful of times. The chain links TRBV11-2 to TRBJ2-7; TRBD2 matches at 7 bases. The CDR3 loop spans 16 amino acids. The V and J ends lost 5 bases and 4 bases, in that order; junction bases with no gene match: 14. From germline, CDR1 is SGHAT and CDR2 FQNNGV. The chain's CDR3 is CASSPPGGSGLYEQYF. CDR3 sequence (DNA): TGTGCCAGCAGCCCCCCGGGGGGTTCCGGGCTTTACGAGCAGTACTTC.